This passage covers 29 T cell receptor beta chains from one sample sequenced in a study of CXCR3-negative and CXCR3-positive naive CD8 T cells. In preparing the TRB cDNA libraries, 5' RACE with UMI labels was used. No DNA is given; TCRdb re-called the 5' RACE reads and lists each CDR3 protein once. Recorded for this sample: over 100,000 distinct CDR3 sequences. Sequenced sample: naive CXCR3- CD8+ T cells from blood. The subset: CD45RO-CCR7+CD27+CD95- naive CD8+ T cells lacking CXCR3 (TNR3-). The receptor set was obtained from a human donor in good health. Some clones in this sample may be carry-over from other donors' samples.

V and J are TRBV10-3 and TRBJ2-1; TCRdb selects TRBD2, and the lack of DNA leaves this call unchecked. CDR1 ENHRY and CDR2 SYGVKD come from the germline V gene. This CDR3 comprises 15 residues. This CDR3 reads CAISDPGLAMREQFF.

The chain combines TRBV28 with TRBJ2-2; TCRdb picks TRBD1, but there is no DNA to check that call. Germline CDR1 reads MDHEN; CDR2 reads SYDVKM. There are 14 residues in the CDR3. The CDR3: CASSKDRESGELFF.

V gene TRBV9 combines with J gene TRBJ2-7; TCRdb proposes TRBD1, but this gene call is untestable without DNA. The CDR3 covers 14 residues. In germline, CDR1 is SGDLS, CDR2 YYNGEE. The CDR3 here is CASSVVDTPYEQYF.

The V gene is TRBV5-1, the J gene TRBJ2-7; TCRdb outputs TRBD2, but without DNA this stays unchecked. This CDR3 spans 15 amino acids. The V gene's germline CDR1 is SGHRS and CDR2 YFSETQ. CDR3 region: CASSWTSGGSYEQYF.

This chain uses TRBV28 with TRBJ2-7. The CDR3 consists of 14 residues. The germline V gene encodes CDR1 MDHEN and CDR2 SYDVKM. The CDR3 reads CASSFSDRSYEQYF.

The CDR3 region is CASSLSGGAGETQYF. V usage is TRBV18 and J usage is TRBJ2-5; the TRBD2 assignment by TCRdb is unverifiable without DNA. Germline V CDR1 and CDR2: KGHSH, LQKENI. This CDR3 contains 15 residues. Full variable domain (missing parts from reference TRBV18 and TRBJ2-5): NAGVMQNPRHLVRRRGQEARLRCSPMKGHSHVYWYRQLPEEGLKFMVYLQKENIIDESGMPKERFSAEFPKEGPSILRIQQVVRGDSAAYFCASSLSGGAGETQYFGPGTRLLVL.

The chain links TRBV20-1 to TRBJ2-7; with no DNA, the TCRdb D assignment of TRBD2 cannot be verified. Germline values: CDR1 DFQATT, CDR2 SNEGSKA (reference sequence). The CDR3 consists of 15 residues. The CDR3 protein is CSATNYGTKSREQYF.

The chain carries TRBV20-1 and TRBJ1-1. Germline V gives CDR1 DFQATT, CDR2 SNEGSKA (reference sequence). CDR3 length: 14 amino acids. This CDR3 reads CSARSRAPNTEAFF.

The chain has TRBV14 and TRBJ1-2; TCRdb returns TRBD1, unconfirmable since there is no DNA. This CDR3 contains 17 residues. Germline loops: CDR1 SGHDN, CDR2 FVKESK. CDR3 sequence: CASSQDLAGDINYGYTF.

This chain uses TRBV2 with TRBJ2-1; there is no DNA to check the TCRdb D call of TRBD1. This CDR3 spans 16 amino acids. CDR1 is SNHLY and CDR2 is FYNNEI in the germline V gene. CDR3 sequence: CATRREGGQGYNEQFF.

V is TRBV15 and J is TRBJ1-2; TCRdb names TRBD1, which stays unverified in the absence of DNA. Germline values: CDR1 LNHNV, CDR2 YYDKDF (reference sequence). The CDR3 is made up of 15 amino acids. The CDR3: CATRGDRVFNYGYTF.

Here the CDR3 reads CASSTLRAGYEQYF. The genes are TRBV7-9 and TRBJ2-7; no DNA is available, so the TRBD2 call from TCRdb remains unchecked. This CDR3 comprises 14 residues. Germline V gives CDR1 SEHNR, CDR2 FQNEAQ (reference sequence).

The chain has TRBV9 and TRBJ2-2; TCRdb names TRBD1, which stays unverified in the absence of DNA. Germline CDR1 reads SGDLS; CDR2 reads YYNGEE. This CDR3 region has 18 residues. The CDR3 sequence is CASSVDPGKSRDTGELFF. The full variable domain, completed using reference TRBV9 and TRBJ2-2, is DSGVTQTPKHLITATGQRVTLRCSPRSGDLSVYWYQQSLDQGLQFLIQYYNGEERAKGNILERFSAQQFPDLHSELNLSSLELGDSALYFCASSVDPGKSRDTGELFFGEGSRLTVL.

The V call is TRBV29-1, the J call TRBJ2-7; TCRdb indicates TRBD2, and absent DNA this call remains unverified. CDR3 size: 12 residues. Per the germline V gene, CDR1 is SQVTM and CDR2 is ANQGSEA. The CDR3 is CSVVGLQGEQYF.

The chain is built from TRBV4-1 and TRBJ2-1; the TRBD1 assignment by TCRdb is unverifiable without DNA. CDR3 length: 15 residues. Germline V lookup: CDR1 MGHRA, CDR2 YSYEKL. This chain's CDR3 is CASSQLPGQGWEQFF.

The gene calls are TRBV28 and TRBJ1-1; the D call from TCRdb, TRBD1, cannot be confirmed without DNA. This CDR3 is 15 amino acids long. Germline V gene data show CDR1 as MDHEN and CDR2 as SYDVKM. The CDR3 region is CASRPRRTGRTEAFF.

The CDR3 reads CASSLGIPRQAGWDGYTF. This chain uses TRBV13 with TRBJ1-2. The CDR3 is 18 amino acids. Germline values: CDR1 PRHDT, CDR2 FYEKMQ (reference sequence).

The rearrangement joins TRBV7-9 to TRBJ2-7; the TCRdb call, TRBD1, lacks DNA for checking. The CDR3 has 11 amino acids. Germline-derived CDR1 and CDR2 are SEHNR and FQNEAQ (reference sequence). The CDR3 sequence: CASNEGYEQYF.

This chain connects TRBV7-8 to TRBJ2-1; TCRdb lists TRBD1, though no DNA is available to test this call. The CDR3 is 14 amino acids. Germline CDR1 and CDR2: SGHVS and FQNEAQ. CDR3: CASSLASGPYEQFF.

This chain connects TRBV5-1 to TRBJ2-7; TCRdb lists TRBD2, though no DNA is available to test this call. This CDR3 comprises 13 residues. Germline values: CDR1 SGHRS, CDR2 YFSETQ. CDR3 loop: CASSFERGYEQYF. Looking up the rest from reference TRBV5-1 and TRBJ2-7 gives the full variable domain: KAGVTQTPRYLIKTRGQQVTLSCSPISGHRSVSWYQQTPGQGLQFLFEYFSETQRNKGNFPGRFSGRQFSNSRSEMNVSTLELGDSALYLCASSFERGYEQYFGPGTRLTVT.

This sequence joins TRBV20-1 and TRBJ2-1; no DNA is available, so the TRBD1 call from TCRdb remains unchecked. The CDR3 runs to 14 residues. Looked up from germline, CDR1 is DFQATT and CDR2 is SNEGSKA (reference sequence). The CDR3 region is CSATLRLSYNEQFF.

This chain joins TRBV4-1 and TRBJ2-5; TCRdb's D call, TRBD1, is unchecked because there is no DNA. The length of the CDR3 is 15 residues. In germline, CDR1 is MGHRA, CDR2 YSYEKL. CDR3 sequence reads: CASSQNEGFGETQYF.

The chain employs TRBV30 and TRBJ1-1; TCRdb gives TRBD1 as the D gene, but with no DNA this cannot be confirmed. CDR3 size: 12 residues. CDR1 and CDR2 (germline): GTSNPN, SVGIG (reference sequence). Here the CDR3 reads CAWVEGYTEAFF.

This sequence joins TRBV4-3 and TRBJ2-7; TCRdb proposes TRBD1, but this gene call is untestable without DNA. The CDR3 contains 17 residues. The germline V gene has CDR1 LGHNA and CDR2 YSLEER. CDR3 protein: CASSLGSGRDGLYEQYF.

CDR3 amino acids: CASRDDETKAFF. This chain connects TRBV10-1 to TRBJ1-1. The CDR3 loop spans 12 amino acids. CDR1 WNHNN and CDR2 SYGVQD come from the germline V gene (reference sequence).

The chain carries TRBV7-3 and TRBJ2-5; the D gene TCRdb calls, TRBD1, cannot be checked with no DNA. Germline V gene sequence: CDR1 SGHTA, CDR2 FQGTGA. This CDR3 contains 15 residues. The CDR3: CASSLLPGAEETQYF. Full variable domain (rest looked up from reference TRBV7-3 and TRBJ2-5): GAGVSQTPSNKVTEKGKYVELRCDPISGHTALYWYRQSLGQGPEFLIYFQGTGAADDSGLPNDRFFAVRPEGSVSTLKIQRTERGDSAVYLCASSLLPGAEETQYFGPGTRLLVL.

The chain has TRBV25-1 and TRBJ2-1. CDR3 size: 11 residues. The germline V gene encodes CDR1 MGHDK and CDR2 SYGVNS. The CDR3 here is CASAPDNEQFF.

The chain uses TRBV20-1 and TRBJ2-1. CDR1 is DFQATT, CDR2 SNEGSKA, per germline (reference sequence). This CDR3 has 12 residues. This chain's CDR3 is CSARDPYNEQFF.

The chain uses TRBV29-1 and TRBJ1-1. The CDR3 is 13 residues long. CDR1 is SQVTM and CDR2 is ANQGSEA in the germline V gene. The CDR3 loop reads CSVEDRLNTEAFF.